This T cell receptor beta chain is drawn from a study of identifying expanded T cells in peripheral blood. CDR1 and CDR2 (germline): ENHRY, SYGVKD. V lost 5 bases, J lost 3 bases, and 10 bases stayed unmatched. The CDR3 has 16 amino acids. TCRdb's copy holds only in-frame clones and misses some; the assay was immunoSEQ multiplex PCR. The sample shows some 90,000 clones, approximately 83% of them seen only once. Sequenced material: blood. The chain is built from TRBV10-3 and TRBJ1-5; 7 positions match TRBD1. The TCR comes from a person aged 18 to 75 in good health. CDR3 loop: CAISKGPTGPNQPQHF. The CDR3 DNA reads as TGTGCCATCAGTAAGGGCCCGACAGGGCCCAATCAGCCCCAGCATTTT.